This T cell receptor (beta chain) comes out of a study of cytomegalovirus exposure and HLA in healthy donors. In regard to this clone: Its target is not known.

Findings and caveats of the study: Later analysis demonstrated an association between a missense DCLRE1C variant and TCR beta V- and J-gene trimming.

A multiplex PCR was run with 60 Vbeta primers and 13 Jbeta primers. Per the authors' pipeline: Approximately 83 million unique TCR beta chains, 9 million to 14 million shared, were counted in a later analysis. The data were produced by immunoSEQ multiplex PCR, yet TCRdb's version contains in-frame clones alone and is incomplete. V, J and clone size reflect that table, while D and trimming were determined from the DNA. The repertoire consists of 100,000 to 150,000 clones, with approximately 69% occurring once and the leading ten covering more than 3.5%. This clonotype was obtained from a man aged 35-49 years in good health and CMV-seropositive. Material for sequencing was PBMCs.

CDR3 loop: CASSLGAGLGDKNIQYF. The CDR3 DNA is TGTGCCAGCAGCTTAGGAGCGGGTTTGGGGGACAAAAACATTCAGTACTTC. The rearrangement uses TRBV7-6 and TRBJ2-4, with D perhaps TRBD2 (6 bases). The CDR3 loop spans 17 amino acids. Germline values: CDR1 SGHVS, CDR2 FNYEAQ. V was pared by 1 base and J by 3 bases, with 16 bases between.